Following are 30 T cell receptor beta chains from one sample sequenced in a study of blood T cell repertoires in COVID-19. Generated by immunoSEQ multiplex PCR, the TCRdb table keeps only in-frame clones and is missing some. This table has around 130,000 clones, about 86% appearing once. What was sequenced was PBMCs or T cells enriched from blood (not recorded which). All receptors come from a woman aged 45-60 years who had recovered from COVID-19.

The genes are TRBV7-6 and TRBJ2-7, with D uncertain. V was shortened by 0 bases and J by 3 bases, with 6 bases between the two germline ends. CDR1 and CDR2 from the germline V gene are SGHVS and FNYEAQ. The length of the CDR3 is 13 residues. The CDR3 DNA reads TGTGCCAGCAGCTTAGCGCTAAGCTACGAGCAGTACTTC. Amino acids: CASSLALSYEQYF. The entire variable domain, with the rest obtained from reference TRBV7-6 and TRBJ2-7, is as follows: GAGVSQSPRYKVTKRGQDVALRCDPISGHVSLYWYRQALGQGPEFLTYFNYEAQQDKSGLPNDRFSAERPEGSISTLTIQRTEQRDSAMYRCASSLALSYEQYFGPGTRLTVT.

The chain joins TRBV11-2 to TRBJ1-6; a weak D match, TRBD1 (5 bases). Per germline, CDR1 SGHAT and CDR2 FQNNGV. Trimming stripped 5 bases from V and 5 bases from J, with 13 bases between. This CDR3 region has 15 residues. The CDR3 loop reads CASSAAGLDNSPLHF. Written as DNA, the CDR3 is TGTGCCAGCAGCGCGGCGGGGCTCGATAATTCACCCCTCCACTTT.

The chain couples TRBV5-1 to TRBJ2-1, with 15 bases that match TRBD2. Germline V gives CDR1 SGHRS, CDR2 YFSETQ. Unmatched junction bases numbered 8, after V lost 8 bases and J lost 2 bases. The CDR3 has 17 residues. The CDR3 DNA is TGCGCCAGTAGGACTAGCGGGGGGGCCGCAACCTACAATGAGCAGTTCTTC. Its protein product is CASRTSGGAATYNEQFF.

V usage is TRBV29-1 and J usage is TRBJ1-5; the D gene is possibly TRBD1 (6 bases). Trimming cost V 5 bases and J 2 bases, with 16 bases left between them. The CDR3 contains 15 residues. Germline assignment: CDR1 SQVTM and CDR2 ANQGSEA. CDR3 bases: TGCAGCGTTCGCGGGGGCGGGAGTGGCAATCAGCCCCAGCATTTT. Translated, it gives CSVRGGGSGNQPQHF.

The chain couples TRBV6-5 to TRBJ2-7; 9 bases map to TRBD2. The germline V gene has CDR1 MNHEY and CDR2 SVGAGI. The length of the CDR3 is 12 residues. The ends lost 3 bases at V and 9 bases at J; junction bases unmatched: 3. The CDR3 DNA reads as TGTGCCAGCAGTTATAGCGGGGGTGGGCAGTACTTC. This translates into CASSYSGGGQYF.

The chain recombines TRBV27 with TRBJ1-2; the match to TRBD1 covers 7 bases. Per germline, CDR1 MNHEY and CDR2 SMNVEV (reference sequence). This CDR3 region has 16 residues. V lost 0 bases and J lost 4; bases outside the gene matches: 8. CDR3 nucleotide sequence: TGTGCCAGCAGTTTATCGAGGAAGGGGGCTGGCTATGGCTACACCTTC. It codes for CASSLSRKGAGYGYTF.

This chain connects TRBV6-5 to TRBJ2-7, with 9 bases identical to TRBD1. The CDR3 is 14 residues long. V was pared by 6 bases and J by 4 bases, with 7 bases of the junction left unmatched. Germline CDR1 is MNHEY and CDR2 is SVGAGI. CDR3 in amino acids: CASRPPGTGYEQYF. CDR3 nucleotide sequence: TGTGCCAGCAGGCCCCCCGGGACAGGGTACGAGCAGTACTTC.

The chain has TRBV9 and TRBJ2-7, with D perhaps TRBD1 (6 bases). CDR1 and CDR2 from the germline V gene are SGDLS and YYNGEE. CDR3 length: 14 amino acids. The ends were cut back, 3 bases at V and 2 bases at J, with 12 bases in the middle. Written as DNA, the CDR3 is TGTGCCAGCAGCGAGACGGACAGTCCCTACGAGCAGTACTTC. It translates to CASSETDSPYEQYF.

This chain uses TRBV6-5 with TRBJ1-2; 11 bases match TRBD1. This CDR3 contains 15 residues. Trimming took 6 bases from V and 4 from J; bases not matched to a gene: 7. CDR1 is MNHEY, CDR2 SVGAGI, per germline. For the CDR3, the DNA is TGTGCCAGCAGCCAAAGGACAGGGGGCATCTATGGCTACACCTTC. Translated: CASSQRTGGIYGYTF.

The chain links TRBV7-8 to TRBJ2-7; weak D call: TRBD1 (6 bases). V gave up 5 bases and J gave up 6 bases, with 14 bases separating them. CDR1 and CDR2 from the germline V gene are SGHVS and FQNEAQ. The length of the CDR3 is 13 residues. The CDR3 here is CASSNEDSREQYF. CDR3 nucleotides: TGTGCCAGCAGCAACGAGGACAGCCGCGAGCAGTACTTC.

The rearrangement uses TRBV2 and TRBJ2-1; D might be TRBD2 (5 bases). CDR1 is SNHLY and CDR2 is FYNNEI in the germline V gene. V dropped 0 bases and J dropped 7 bases, with 13 bases sitting between them. The CDR3 sequence is 15 residues long. The chain's CDR3 is CASSEAIGSGNEQFF. For the CDR3, the DNA is TGTGCCAGCAGTGAAGCGATTGGGAGCGGAAATGAGCAGTTCTTC.

V gene TRBV10-1 combines with J gene TRBJ2-2; D ambiguous. Trimming left V 5 bases short and J 1 base short, with 5 bases between. CDR1 and CDR2 (germline): WNHNN, SYGVQD (reference sequence). This CDR3 is 13 amino acids long. CDR3 sequence: CASSSGNTGELFF. The DNA for the CDR3 is TGCGCCAGCAGTTCAGGGAACACCGGGGAGCTGTTTTTT.

The gene calls are TRBV5-1 and TRBJ1-2; no reliable D call. V was cut by 4 bases and J by 2 bases, with 6 bases left in between. CDR1 SGHRS and CDR2 YFSETQ come from the germline V gene. The CDR3 consists of 12 residues. The CDR3 nucleotides read TGCGCCAGCAGCGGGGAGAACTATGGCTACACCTTC. This codes for CASSGENYGYTF.

The V gene is TRBV10-3, the J gene TRBJ2-1; the match to TRBD2 covers 11 bases. The germline V gene encodes CDR1 ENHRY and CDR2 SYGVKD. This CDR3 contains 15 residues. The V gene end was trimmed by 10 bases and the J gene end by 9 bases; junction bases not matched to a gene: 14. The DNA for the CDR3 is TGTGCCACCTCGAGAGGTAGCGGGGGGGTGATTGAGCAGTTCTTC. It encodes CATSRGSGGVIEQFF.

The gene calls are TRBV7-2 and TRBJ2-7, with 11 bases matching TRBD2. CDR3 length equals 15 residues. CDR1 is SGHTA and CDR2 is FQGNSA in the germline V gene. The junction had 2 bases not matched to a gene; V was cut back by 4 bases and J by 0 bases. The CDR3 protein is CASSSLAGGSYEQYF. The CDR3 nucleotides read TGTGCCAGCAGCTCGCTAGCGGGGGGCTCCTACGAGCAGTACTTC.

This chain joins TRBV4-3 and TRBJ1-1; 7 nucleotides line up with TRBD1. Germline assignment: CDR1 LGHNA and CDR2 YSLEER. Germline trimming cut 5 bases from V and 4 bases from J; bases unmatched to any gene: 4. This CDR3 contains 13 residues. The CDR3 sequence is CASSAGGITEAFF. The DNA of the CDR3 is TGCGCCAGCAGCGCAGGGGGGATCACTGAAGCTTTCTTT.

The V and J genes are TRBV2 and TRBJ2-1, with 7 bases matching TRBD1. Germline-derived CDR1 and CDR2 are SNHLY and FYNNEI. The CDR3 spans 15 residues. Losses at the gene ends were 7 bases for V and 0 bases for J; bases not matched to a gene: 6. Written as DNA, the CDR3 is TGTGCCAGCAACCGACAGGGCAGCTCCTACAATGAGCAGTTCTTC. Protein product: CASNRQGSSYNEQFF.

V and J are TRBV7-6 and TRBJ1-5; D is undetermined. Germline-derived CDR1 and CDR2 are SGHVS and FNYEAQ. V lost 1 base to trimming and J lost 4 bases, with 8 bases between them. The CDR3 is 14 residues long. The CDR3 is CASSLGAGNQPQHF. DNA of the CDR3: TGTGCCAGCAGCTTAGGGGCAGGTAATCAGCCCCAGCATTTT.

This rearrangement joins TRBV24-1 to TRBJ1-2; TRBD1 matches 9 bases. Looked up from germline, CDR1 is KGHDR and CDR2 is SFDVKD. The CDR3 is 13 amino acids. V shed 4 bases, J shed 6 bases, and the junction held 2 bases outside the gene matches. In DNA form, the CDR3 reads TGTGCCACCAGTGAAACAGGGGGCCATGGCTACACCTTC. Translated, it gives CATSETGGHGYTF.

The chain employs TRBV19 and TRBJ1-5, with D perhaps TRBD1 (5 bases). The CDR3 is 13 amino acids. Trimming cost V 5 bases and J 4 bases, with 9 bases left between them. Germline V CDR1 and CDR2: LNHDA, SQIVND (reference sequence). CDR3 bases: TGTGCCAGTAGTCCCCGGGGGAATCAGCCCCAGCATTTT. It encodes CASSPRGNQPQHF. Drawing the rest from reference TRBV19 and TRBJ1-5, the complete variable domain is DGGITQSPKYLFRKEGQNVTLSCEQNLNHDAMYWYRQDPGQGLRLIYYSQIVNDFQKGDIAEGYSVSREKKESFPLTVTSAQKNPTAFYLCASSPRGNQPQHFGDGTRLSIL.

V is TRBV19 and J is TRBJ2-2, with D possibly matching TRBD1 (6 bases). V was clipped by 5 bases and J by 5 bases, with 9 bases between them. From germline, CDR1 is LNHDA and CDR2 SQIVND (reference sequence). This CDR3 is 13 amino acids long. CDR3 nucleotide sequence: TGTGCCAGTAGTTACAGGGAAACCGGGGAGCTGTTTTTT. This sequence encodes CASSYRETGELFF.

The chain couples TRBV12-5 to TRBJ1-2; no clear D. There are 13 residues in the CDR3. V was cut by 4 bases and J by 5 bases, with 11 bases left in between. Germline-derived CDR1 and CDR2 are LGHNT and FRNRAP. The CDR3 bases are TGTGCTAGTGGTTCCTACAGCAGATATGGCTACACCTTC. Translation: CASGSYSRYGYTF. Using reference TRBV12-5 and TRBJ1-2 for the parts outside the CDR3, the full variable domain is DARVTQTPRHKVTEMGQEVTMRCQPILGHNTVFWYRQTMMQGLELLAYFRNRAPLDDSGMPKDRFSAEMPDATLATLKIQPSEPRDSAVYFCASGSYSRYGYTFGSGTRLTVV.

The chain is built from TRBV4-2 and TRBJ2-1; 10 bases match TRBD2. Germline-derived CDR1 and CDR2 are LGHNA and YNFKEQ. V lost 1 base and J lost 6; bases outside the gene matches: 15. The CDR3 spans 19 residues. CDR3 in amino acids: CASSQAEKRGGRRGNEQFF. The CDR3, as DNA: TGTGCCAGCAGCCAAGCCGAGAAGCGGGGGGGCCGGAGGGGCAATGAGCAGTTCTTC.

This rearrangement joins TRBV6-5 to TRBJ1-1; tentative D call: TRBD1 (6 bases). The CDR3 length is 13 residues. The V end was cut by 4 bases, the J end by 10 bases, with 16 bases between. Germline loops: CDR1 MNHEY, CDR2 SVGAGI. The CDR3 sequence is CASSSADRTVAFF. Written as DNA, the CDR3 is TGTGCCAGCAGTTCCGCCGACAGGACGGTAGCTTTCTTT.

V usage is TRBV4-1 and J usage is TRBJ2-1, with 9 bases lining up with TRBD1. The CDR3 covers 14 residues. The V segment lost 5 bases and the J segment 9 bases; nucleotides outside the gene matches: 8. In germline, CDR1 is MGHRA, CDR2 YSYEKL. Here the CDR3 reads CASSWGQGGSEQFF. The CDR3 DNA reads TGCGCCAGCAGCTGGGGACAGGGCGGAAGTGAGCAGTTCTTC.

V and J are TRBV11-3 and TRBJ1-2; 7 bases align to TRBD1. CDR1 and CDR2 from the germline V gene are SGHNT and YENEEA. The CDR3 totals 15 residues. V lost 5 bases and J lost 2; bases outside the gene matches: 8. The CDR3 DNA reads as TGTGCCAGCAGCCAAGCCTTGGGACAGAACTATGGCTACACCTTC. Protein product: CASSQALGQNYGYTF.

This chain joins TRBV19 and TRBJ2-2; 8 bases match TRBD1. The CDR3 is made up of 16 amino acids. The V gene end was trimmed by 3 bases and the J gene end by 0 bases; junction bases not matched to a gene: 3. CDR1 is LNHDA, CDR2 SQIVND, per germline (reference sequence). The DNA of the CDR3 is TGTGCCAGTAGTATCAGGGGGCCCCCGAACACCGGGGAGCTGTTTTTT. It codes for CASSIRGPPNTGELFF.

The J gene is TRBJ1-1, the V gene TRBV2; 12 bases align to TRBD1. V dropped 6 bases and J dropped 7; count of bases not matched to a gene: 12. Germline CDR1 and CDR2: SNHLY and FYNNEI. The CDR3 contains 16 residues. The CDR3 loop is CASRTPKGQGALEAFF. Here the CDR3 DNA reads TGTGCCAGCAGAACTCCTAAGGGACAGGGGGCCCTTGAAGCTTTCTTT.

The J gene is TRBJ1-2, the V gene TRBV5-1; D call uncertain. In germline, CDR1 is SGHRS, CDR2 YFSETQ. The CDR3 is 14 residues long. V was shortened by 0 bases and J by 8 bases, with 14 bases between the two germline ends. CDR3 protein: CASSLEAGRLGYTF. The CDR3 DNA reads TGCGCCAGCAGCTTGGAAGCGGGTAGGTTAGGCTACACCTTC. The variable domain in full, completed from reference TRBV5-1 and TRBJ1-2, reads KAGVTQTPRYLIKTRGQQVTLSCSPISGHRSVSWYQQTPGQGLQFLFEYFSETQRNKGNFPGRFSGRQFSNSRSEMNVSTLELGDSALYLCASSLEAGRLGYTFGSGTRLTVV.

This clone was counted once. V and J are TRBV5-1 and TRBJ2-1; TRBD2 matches at 11 bases. This CDR3 has 17 residues. With 0 bases clipped from V and 4 bases from J, the junction kept 6 bases outside the gene matches. CDR1 and CDR2 from the germline V gene are SGHRS and YFSETQ. As DNA, the CDR3 is TGCGCCAGCAGCTTGGCGGCTAGCGGGGGGTTTTACAATGAGCAGTTCTTC. This gives the protein CASSLAASGGFYNEQFF.